Given below is one T cell receptor beta chain in context. Its antigen is unknown. No qualities accompany the bases; no much larger clone lies one base away. The germline V gene gives CDR1 as SNHLY and CDR2 as FYNNEI. Relative to germline, V is 7 bases shorter and J is 9 bases shorter, with 22 bases between their ends. Including the terminal cysteine and phenylalanine, the CDR3 comprises 15 residues. Only the CDR3 region is kept as DNA, spanning 45 bases read in frame from base 1. The entry originates in a study of blood T cell repertoires in COVID-19 (dated by TCRdb to about 2020). Regarding the research as a whole: Samples from collaborators originated in the United States, Italy and Spain and spanned both the acute and convalescent phases of COVID-19. A de-identified subject ID, COVID-19 status, age in years and sex were almost always included in the sample metadata. Deeply sampled blood TCRbeta repertoires from subjects exposed to, actively infected with, or recovered from COVID-19 were included in the dataset. Samples came from the ongoing ImmuneRACE study (first 160 participants) plus 1,254 subjects from 6 global collaborators. The repertoires were released in a freely available public database intended as a resource for research on the immune response to SARS-CoV-2. HLA class I and class II types, where available, came from metadata supplied by the sample provider rather than from assay-based typing. The material from the prospective study consisted of cDNA or gDNA derived from T cells, B-cell-depleted T cells, or PBMCs. The research as a whole found: Clinical and demographic metadata were provided uncurated, with the amount varying by source and participant.

TCRbeta CDR3 regions were amplified from genomic DNA by means of the immunoSEQ Assay, a bias-controlled multiplex PCR. Per the source publication's procedure: The number of nucleated cells in each sample was estimated by amplification of reference gene primers within the assay. To quantify the absolute abundance of each unique TCRbeta CDR3 rearrangement, sequence reads were collapsed and filtered. For each sample, productive Simpson clonality was calculated as the square root of Simpson's diversity index over productive rearrangements. The table comes from immuneACCESS by way of TCRdb, which keeps in-frame sequences with V and J called. Part of the clones is missing from these tables; in studies checked, under half for an unresolved V gene and the rest for unknown reasons. V, J and clone size derive from that table, while D and trimming were established from the DNA sequence. The sample table records around 280,000 clones; roughly 90% of these occur just once. The ten largest clones add up to approximately 10% of the sample.

One collaborating source in Seattle enrolled patients during active infection and followed them longitudinally through the course of disease. Collaborating institutions collected whole blood in K2EDTA tubes following their own protocols. For TCRbeta analysis, collaborators shipped samples as frozen whole blood, isolated PBMCs, or DNA extracted from either of those sample types. This clonotype originated in a woman in her thirties with COVID-19, enrolled during active disease. The chain couples TRBV2 to TRBJ2-1; D gene: possibly TRBD2, on 5 matching bases. Material: peripheral blood. The nucleotide sequence is TGTGCCAGCACTAGACTAACTTCTTCGAGAAGTGAGCAGTTCTTC. Its translation is CASTRLTSSRSEQFF.